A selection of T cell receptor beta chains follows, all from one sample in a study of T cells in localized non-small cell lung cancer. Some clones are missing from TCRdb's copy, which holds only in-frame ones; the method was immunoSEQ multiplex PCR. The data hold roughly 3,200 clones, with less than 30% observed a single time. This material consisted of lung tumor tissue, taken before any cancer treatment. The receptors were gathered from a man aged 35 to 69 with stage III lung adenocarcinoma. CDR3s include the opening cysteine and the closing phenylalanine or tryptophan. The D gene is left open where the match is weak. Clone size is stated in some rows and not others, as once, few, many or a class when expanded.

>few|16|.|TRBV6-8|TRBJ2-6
TGTGCCAGCAGTTACCCACAGGTACCTGGGGCCAACGTCCTGACTTTC
CASSYPQVPGANVLTF
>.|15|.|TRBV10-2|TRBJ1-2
TGCGCCAGCAGTTACCGTATGGGCGTGAGGAATGGCTACACCTTC
CASSYRMGVRNGYTF
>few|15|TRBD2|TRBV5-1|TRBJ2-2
TGCGCCAGCAGCGGGACTAGGGGAGAAGCCGGGGAGCTGTTTTTT
CASSGTRGEAGELFF
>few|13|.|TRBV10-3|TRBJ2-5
TGTGCCATCAGTGAGAGGGGGGGTGAGACCCAGTACTTC
CAISERGGETQYF
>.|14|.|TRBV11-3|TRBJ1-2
TGTGCCAGCAGCCCCCCGACTTCATCGGATGGCTACACCTTC
CASSPPTSSDGYTF
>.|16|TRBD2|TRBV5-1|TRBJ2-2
TGCGCCAGCAGCGATGTAGTAGCGGGATCCGGCGGGGAGCTGTTTTTT
CASSDVVAGSGGELFF
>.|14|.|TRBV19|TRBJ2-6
TGTGCCAGTAGTTATGGGGCTGGGGCCAACGTCCTGACTTTC
CASSYGAGANVLTF
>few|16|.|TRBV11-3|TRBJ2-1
TGTGCCAGCAGCCCCCGGTGGAGCGGAGCTAGCAATGAGCAGTTCTTC
CASSPRWSGASNEQFF
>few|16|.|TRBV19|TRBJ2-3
TGTGCCAGTAGTATTGTTGACAGCCCCTTGAGGGATACGCAGTATTTT
CASSIVDSPLRDTQYF
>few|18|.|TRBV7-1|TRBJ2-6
TGTGCCAGCAGTTTGGGTTGGGCAGTGGATTCTGGGGCCAACGTCCTGACTTTC
CASSLGWAVDSGANVLTF
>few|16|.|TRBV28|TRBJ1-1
TGTGCCAGCAGTTTACGAGGGAAAGGGAAAAACACTGAAGCTTTCTTT
CASSLRGKGKNTEAFF
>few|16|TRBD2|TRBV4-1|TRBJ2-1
TGCGCCAGCAGCCAAGAAGTACCTAGCGGGGGCAATGAGCAGTTCTTC
CASSQEVPSGGNEQFF
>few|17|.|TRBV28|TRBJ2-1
TGTGCCAGCAGTTCCAATCCCCCCAAGACTAGGGGAAATGAGCAGTTCTTC
CASSSNPPKTRGNEQFF
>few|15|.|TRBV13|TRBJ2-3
TGTGCCAGCAGCTTAGAACAGGCTAGCACAGATACGCAGTATTTT
CASSLEQASTDTQYF
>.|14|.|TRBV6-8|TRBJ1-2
TGTGCCAGCACCAATGGGGGCAATAACTATGGCTACACCTTC
CASTNGGNNYGYTF
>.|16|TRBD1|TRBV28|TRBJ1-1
TGTGCCAGCAGTTTCGGTTACAGGGGGCTCAACACTGAAGCTTTCTTT
CASSFGYRGLNTEAFF
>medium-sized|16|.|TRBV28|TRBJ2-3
TGTGCCAGCAGTTTATGGCCGCGCGGGAGCACAGATACGCAGTATTTT
CASSLWPRGSTDTQYF
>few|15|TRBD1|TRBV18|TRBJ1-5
TGTGCCAGCTCATCAGGACAGGGGAGTTGGCAGCCCCAGCATTTT
CASSSGQGSWQPQHF
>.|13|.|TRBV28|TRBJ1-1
TGTGCCAGCAGGACAAACAGGCTAGCTGAAGCTTTCTTT
CASRTNRLAEAFF
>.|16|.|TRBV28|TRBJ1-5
TGTGCCAGCAGTTTCCACTGGACAGATAGCAATCAGCCCCAGCATTTT
CASSFHWTDSNQPQHF
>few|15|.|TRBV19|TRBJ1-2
TGTGCCAGTAGTATAGATTGGCCGGGAATCTATGGCTACACCTTC
CASSIDWPGIYGYTF
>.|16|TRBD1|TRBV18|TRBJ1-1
TGTGCCAGCTCACCAGGGACAGGGGTGAGAAACACTGAAGCTTTCTTT
CASSPGTGVRNTEAFF
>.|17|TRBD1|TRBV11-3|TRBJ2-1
TGTGCCAGCAGCCAAGTAACGGGGACAGGGCAGTACAATGAGCAGTTCTTC
CASSQVTGTGQYNEQFF
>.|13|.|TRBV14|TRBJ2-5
TGTGCCAGCAGCCTCCTGTGGCCGGAGACCCAGTACTTC
CASSLLWPETQYF
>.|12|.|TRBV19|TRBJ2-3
TGTGCCAGTAGTCTCAGCAAAGATACGCAGTATTTT
CASSLSKDTQYF
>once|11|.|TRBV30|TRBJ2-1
TGTGCCTGGAGGGGTGGGGTTGAGCAGTTCTTC
CAWRGGVEQFF
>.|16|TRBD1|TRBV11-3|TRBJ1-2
TGTGCCAGCAGCGAGAGTCCGACAGGGTTCGTAGATGGCTACACCTTC
CASSESPTGFVDGYTF
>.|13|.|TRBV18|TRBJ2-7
TGTGCCAGCCAAGGGGACGGAACCTACGAGCAGTACTTC
CASQGDGTYEQYF
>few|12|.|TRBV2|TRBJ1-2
TGTGCCGGAACCGTAAGCGTAGGTGGCTACACCTTC
CAGTVSVGGYTF
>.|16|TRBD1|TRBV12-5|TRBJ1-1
TGTGCCAGCCTCTCCTGGCCGGGACAGGGGAACACTGAAGCTTTCTTT
CASLSWPGQGNTEAFF
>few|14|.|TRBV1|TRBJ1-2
TGCGCCAGCAGCCGACCGACAGGGAAGGATGGCTACACCTTC
CASSRPTGKDGYTF
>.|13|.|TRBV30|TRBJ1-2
TGTGCCTGGATAAAGGACACCAACTATGGCTACACCTTC
CAWIKDTNYGYTF
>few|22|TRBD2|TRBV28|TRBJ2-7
TGTGCCAGCAGTTACGACCCTTTAGCGGGAGTCGTCCGACCAACCAACTCCTACGAGCAGTACTTC
CASSYDPLAGVVRPTNSYEQYF
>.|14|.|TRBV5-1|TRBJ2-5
TGCGCCAGCAGCTTGGGACTAACCCAAGAGACCCAGTACTTC
CASSLGLTQETQYF